The sequence of this T cell receptor beta chain was determined in a study of T cell changes during pregnancy in multiple sclerosis. CDR3 length equals 13 residues. The V and J ends lost 9 bases and 8 bases, in that order; junction bases with no gene match: 7. Germline CDR1 is SEHNR and CDR2 is FQNEAQ (reference sequence). The protocol was immunoSEQ multiplex PCR, while the TCRdb copy is restricted to in-frame clones and leaves out a portion. The table includes around 45,000 clones, around 93% detected once. The sequences come from CD4+ T cells from peripheral blood mononuclear cells, collected in the third trimester of pregnancy. The chain uses TRBV7-9 and TRBJ1-4; 9 nucleotides match TRBD1. This TCR came from a female donor with multiple sclerosis, enrolled in a pregnancy study. The CDR3 here is CASIQGAGEKLFF. CDR3 in DNA: TGTGCCAGTATACAGGGGGCGGGCGAAAAACTGTTTTTT.